This T cell receptor beta chain was identified in a study of response to subunit inactivated influenza vaccine. This clonotype has more than one count but fewer than ten. TCRdb called the RT-PCR reads again in MiXCR, with one record for every CDR3 protein. The sample contains hundreds of thousands of distinct CDR3 sequences, roughly 14% of which appear only once. The source of this sequence is a man aged 45-60 years who received an inactivated influenza vaccine. This specimen consisted of PBMCs from blood, obtained 14 to 15 days before vaccination.

The CDR3 is CASSYAGQGRSYEQYF. For the CDR3, the DNA is TGCGCCAGCAGCTACGCCGGACAGGGCCGATCCTACGAGCAGTACTTC. The chain carries TRBV5-1 and TRBJ2-7, with 8 bases identical to TRBD1. J gave up 1 base and V 3 bases, and 9 bases lay outside the gene matches. This CDR3 has 16 amino acids. Germline-derived CDR1 and CDR2 are SGHRS and YFSETQ.